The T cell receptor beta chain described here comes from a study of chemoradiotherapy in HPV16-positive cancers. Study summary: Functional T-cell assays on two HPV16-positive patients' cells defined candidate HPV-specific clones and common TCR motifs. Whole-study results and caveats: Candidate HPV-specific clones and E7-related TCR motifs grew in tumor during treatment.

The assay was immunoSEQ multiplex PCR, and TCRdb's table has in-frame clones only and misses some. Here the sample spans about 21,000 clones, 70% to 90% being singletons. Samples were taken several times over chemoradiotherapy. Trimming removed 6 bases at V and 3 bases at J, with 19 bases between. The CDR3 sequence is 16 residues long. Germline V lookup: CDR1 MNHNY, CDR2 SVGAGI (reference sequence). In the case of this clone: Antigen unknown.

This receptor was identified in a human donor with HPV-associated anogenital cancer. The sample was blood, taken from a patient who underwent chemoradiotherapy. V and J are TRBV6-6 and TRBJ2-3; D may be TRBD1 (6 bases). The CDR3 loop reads CASSQTGGGGTDTQYF. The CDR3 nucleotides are TGTGCCAGCAGCCAGACAGGCGGCGGAGGAACAGATACGCAGTATTTT.